The TCR beta chain under discussion was sequenced for a study of blood T cell repertoires in COVID-19. Background on the study: Donors in the United States, Italy and Spain gave samples during acute or convalescent COVID-19.

Data came from immunoSEQ multiplex PCR; TCRdb stores just in-frame clones and leaves some out. The sample lists 250,000 to 350,000 clones; around 85% were seen once. The V gene lost 4 bases and the J gene lost 0 bases, with 11 bases spanning the gap. Germline CDR1 reads SGHDT; CDR2 reads YYEEEE. The CDR3 contains 15 residues. This clonotype was obtained from a human donor with COVID-19, enrolled during active disease. The donor label of this sample is uncertain. The V and J genes are TRBV5-6 and TRBJ2-4; D call uncertain. Input material: peripheral blood. The CDR3 nucleotides are TGTGCCAGCAGCCTGTCACTTGGAGCCAAAAACATTCAGTACTTC. Translation: CASSLSLGAKNIQYF.